Shown below are 5 T cell receptor beta chains from a single sample sequenced in a study of cytomegalovirus exposure and HLA in healthy donors. Vbeta (60) and Jbeta (13) primers were used in the PCR. Only in-frame clones appear in the TCRdb table, and some are missing; sequencing was by immunoSEQ multiplex PCR. Of fewer than 250,000 clones listed, 85% were seen once; the top ten hold over 1%. The sample taken for sequencing was PBMCs. These receptors all stem from a human donor in good health.

The chain carries TRBV18 and TRBJ2-2; 13 positions match TRBD2. CDR3 size: 18 residues. After removal of 0 bases from V and 5 bases from J, the junction contained 6 bases not matched to a gene. CDR1 and CDR2 (germline): KGHSH, LQKENI. Here the CDR3 DNA reads TGTGCCAGCTCACCACCAGGACTAGCGGGAGTCGGGACCGGGGAGCTGTTTTTT. Translating gives CASSPPGLAGVGTGELFF.

This sequence joins TRBV27 and TRBJ2-7; TRBD2 aligns across 7 bases. This CDR3 is 15 amino acids long. Per the germline V gene, CDR1 is MNHEY and CDR2 is SMNVEV (reference sequence). V dropped 6 bases and J dropped 0; count of bases not matched to a gene: 8. In DNA, the CDR3 is TGTGCCAGCAGCTTTCTAGCGGATGGCTCCTACGAGCAGTACTTC. It encodes CASSFLADGSYEQYF.

The chain recombines TRBV7-3 with TRBJ2-1, with 8 bases matching TRBD2. V dropped 3 bases and J dropped 4; count of bases not matched to a gene: 8. The CDR3 totals 16 residues. Germline values: CDR1 SGHTA, CDR2 FQGTGA. This CDR3 is CASSFMAGGGYNEQFF. As DNA, the CDR3 is TGTGCCAGCAGCTTTATGGCGGGGGGAGGGTACAATGAGCAGTTCTTC. The variable domain in full, completed from reference TRBV7-3 and TRBJ2-1, reads GAGVSQTPSNKVTEKGKYVELRCDPISGHTALYWYRQSLGQGPEFLIYFQGTGAADDSGLPNDRFFAVRPEGSVSTLKIQRTERGDSAVYLCASSFMAGGGYNEQFFGPGTRLTVL.

This clone was counted a few times. This chain connects TRBV19 to TRBJ1-1; TRBD1 agrees at 7 bases. Germline CDR1 is LNHDA and CDR2 is SQIVND (reference sequence). The CDR3 length is 13 residues. J gave up 3 bases and V 5 bases, and 3 bases lay outside the gene matches. The CDR3 DNA reads TGTGCCAGTAGTTTACAGGGGTACACTGAAGCTTTCTTT. Protein: CASSLQGYTEAFF.

The chain couples TRBV7-8 to TRBJ2-3; tentative D call: TRBD2 (5 bases). Germline CDR1 and CDR2: SGHVS and FQNEAQ. The CDR3 is 16 residues long. The V end lost 0 bases, the J end lost 0 bases, and 10 bases lay between the germline ends. CDR3 sequence: CASSLAWRTSTDTQYF. The CDR3 nucleotides are TGTGCCAGCAGCTTAGCTTGGCGGACTAGCACAGATACGCAGTATTTT.